The present entry profiles one T cell receptor (beta chain) with its context. Its antigen is currently unknown. The CDR3 consists of 15 residues. Per the germline V gene, CDR1 is SEHNR and CDR2 is FQNEAQ (reference sequence). V was clipped by 6 bases and J by 5 bases; unmatched bases: 11. This specimen comes from a study of T cell clonotyping in hematopoietic cell transplantation. Study-wide points: No sorting was done, leaving CD4 and CD8 contributions mixed. Recipient TCR diversity dropped after transplant; expanded clonotypes rose from day 30 to 180. Broader posttransplant TCR repertoire diversity was predicted by graft donor and pretransplant recipient Inverse Simpson Index values.

Samples: about 28 days before transplant, then days 30, 100 and 180 after. Libraries were prepared by immunoSEQ multiplex PCR; TCRdb keeps only in-frame clonotypes and omits some of them. The sample carries 9,400 or so clones, 86% recorded once. This TCR came from a human patient who had an allogeneic stem cell transplant, so the T cells may come from the graft donor. The donor label of this sample is uncertain. Some clones in this sample may be carry-over from other donors' samples. Source: PBMCs, taken 180 days after allogeneic stem cell transplant. The rearrangement joins TRBV7-9 to TRBJ1-2, with 8 positions matching TRBD1. CDR3 loop: CASSFSGTGEYGYTF. For the CDR3, the DNA is TGTGCCAGCAGTTTTTCCGGGACAGGCGAATATGGCTACACCTTC.